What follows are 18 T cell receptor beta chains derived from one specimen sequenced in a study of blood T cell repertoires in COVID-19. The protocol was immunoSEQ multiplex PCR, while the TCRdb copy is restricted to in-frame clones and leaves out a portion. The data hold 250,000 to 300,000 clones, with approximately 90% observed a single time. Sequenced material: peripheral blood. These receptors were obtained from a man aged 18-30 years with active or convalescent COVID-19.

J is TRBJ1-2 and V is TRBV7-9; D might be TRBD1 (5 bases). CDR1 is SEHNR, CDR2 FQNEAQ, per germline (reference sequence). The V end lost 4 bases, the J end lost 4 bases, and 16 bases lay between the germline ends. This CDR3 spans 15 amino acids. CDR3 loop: CASSSQGEGSYGYTF. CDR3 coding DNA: TGTGCCAGCAGCTCCCAAGGGGAGGGAAGCTATGGCTACACCTTC. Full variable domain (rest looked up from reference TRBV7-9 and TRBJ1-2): DTGVSQNPRHKITKRGQNVTFRCDPISEHNRLYWYRQTLGQGPEFLTYFQNEAQLEKSRLLSDRFSAERPKGSFSTLEIQRTEQGDSAMYLCASSSQGEGSYGYTFGSGTRLTVV.

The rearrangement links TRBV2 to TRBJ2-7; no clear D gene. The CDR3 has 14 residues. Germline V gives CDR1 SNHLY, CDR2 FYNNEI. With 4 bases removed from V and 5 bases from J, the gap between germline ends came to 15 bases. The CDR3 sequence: CASSVTGELHEQYF. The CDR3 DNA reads TGTGCCAGCAGTGTCACCGGCGAACTACACGAGCAGTACTTC.

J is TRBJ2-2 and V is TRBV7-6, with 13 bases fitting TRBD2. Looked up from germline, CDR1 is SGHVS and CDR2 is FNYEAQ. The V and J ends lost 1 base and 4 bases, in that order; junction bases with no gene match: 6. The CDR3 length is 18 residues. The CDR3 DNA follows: TGTGCCAGCAGCTTAGAAATACTAGCGGGAGGGGTCACCGGGGAGCTGTTTTTT. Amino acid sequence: CASSLEILAGGVTGELFF. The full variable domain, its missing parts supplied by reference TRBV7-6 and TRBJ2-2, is GAGVSQSPRYKVTKRGQDVALRCDPISGHVSLYWYRQALGQGPEFLTYFNYEAQQDKSGLPNDRFSAERPEGSISTLTIQRTEQRDSAMYRCASSLEILAGGVTGELFFGEGSRLTVL.

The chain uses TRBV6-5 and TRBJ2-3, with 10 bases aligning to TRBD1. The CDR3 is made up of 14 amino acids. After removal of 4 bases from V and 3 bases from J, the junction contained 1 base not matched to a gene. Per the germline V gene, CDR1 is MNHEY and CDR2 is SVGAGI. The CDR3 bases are TGTGCCAGCAGTTCGGACAGGGGGACAGATACGCAGTATTTT. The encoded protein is CASSSDRGTDTQYF.

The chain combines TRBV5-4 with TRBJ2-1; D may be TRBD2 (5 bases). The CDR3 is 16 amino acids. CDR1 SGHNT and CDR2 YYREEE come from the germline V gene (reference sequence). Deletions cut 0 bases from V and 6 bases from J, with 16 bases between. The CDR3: CASSLAGVGSPNEQFF. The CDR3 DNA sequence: TGTGCCAGCAGCTTGGCCGGGGTGGGATCCCCCAATGAGCAGTTCTTC.

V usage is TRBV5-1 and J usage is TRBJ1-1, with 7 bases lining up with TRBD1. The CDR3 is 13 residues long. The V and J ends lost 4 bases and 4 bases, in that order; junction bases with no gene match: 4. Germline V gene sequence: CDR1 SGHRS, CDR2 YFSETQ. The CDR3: CASSPQGGTEAFF. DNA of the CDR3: TGCGCCAGCAGCCCGCAGGGGGGCACTGAAGCTTTCTTT.

In DNA form, the CDR3 reads TGTGCCAGCAGCCTTCTCCTGGGGGGTGCGCTTGGGGTAGAAAACACTGAAGCTTTCTTT. It encodes CASSLLLGGALGVENTEAFF. This chain joins TRBV6-6 and TRBJ1-1; D might be TRBD1 (5 bases). The V gene lost 6 bases and the J gene lost 2 bases, with 31 bases spanning the gap. Germline CDR1 MNHNY, CDR2 SVGAGI (reference sequence). The CDR3 sequence is 20 residues long.

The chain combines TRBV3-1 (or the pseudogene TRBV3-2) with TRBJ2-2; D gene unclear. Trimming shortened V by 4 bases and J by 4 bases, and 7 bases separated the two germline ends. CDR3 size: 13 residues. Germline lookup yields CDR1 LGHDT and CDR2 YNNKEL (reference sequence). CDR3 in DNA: TGTGCCAGCAGCCTCAGAACCACCGGGGAGCTGTTTTTT. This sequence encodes CASSLRTTGELFF.

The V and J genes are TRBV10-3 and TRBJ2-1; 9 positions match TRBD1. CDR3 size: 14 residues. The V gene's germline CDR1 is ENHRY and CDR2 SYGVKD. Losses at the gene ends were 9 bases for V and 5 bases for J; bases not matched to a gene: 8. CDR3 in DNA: TGTGCCATTGACCGGGACAGGGAAAACAATGAGCAGTTCTTC. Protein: CAIDRDRENNEQFF.

Written as DNA, the CDR3 is TGTGCCAGCAGTCCCTCGAACAGGGGGAATTCACCCCTCCACTTT. Encoded protein: CASSPSNRGNSPLHF. The V and J genes are TRBV6-6 and TRBJ1-6; 8 nucleotides match TRBD1. Germline V lookup: CDR1 MNHNY, CDR2 SVGAGI (reference sequence). V lost 5 bases and J lost 7; bases outside the gene matches: 7. This CDR3 has 15 residues.

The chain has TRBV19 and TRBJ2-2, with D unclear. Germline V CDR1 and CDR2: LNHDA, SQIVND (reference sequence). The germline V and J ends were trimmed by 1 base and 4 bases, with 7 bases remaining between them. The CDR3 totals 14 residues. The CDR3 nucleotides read TGTGCCAGTAGTATAGGAATGAGCACCGGGGAGCTGTTTTTT. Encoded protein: CASSIGMSTGELFF.

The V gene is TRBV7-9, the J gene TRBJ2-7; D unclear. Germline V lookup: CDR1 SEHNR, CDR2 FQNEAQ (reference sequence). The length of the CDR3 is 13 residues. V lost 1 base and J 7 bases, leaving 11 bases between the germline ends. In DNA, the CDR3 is TGTGCCAGCAGCTTAGACCCCACAAGAGAGCAGTACTTC. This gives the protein CASSLDPTREQYF.

CDR3 in DNA: TGCGCCAGCAGTGAGTCGAATCTGGGGAGCTCCTACAATGAGCAGTTCTTC. This encodes CASSESNLGSSYNEQFF. The V and J genes are TRBV10-1 and TRBJ2-1, with D possibly TRBD2 on 5 matching bases. The CDR3 contains 17 residues. The germline CDR1 and CDR2 sequences are WNHNN and SYGVQD (reference sequence). V dropped 0 bases and J dropped 0 bases, with 12 bases sitting between them.

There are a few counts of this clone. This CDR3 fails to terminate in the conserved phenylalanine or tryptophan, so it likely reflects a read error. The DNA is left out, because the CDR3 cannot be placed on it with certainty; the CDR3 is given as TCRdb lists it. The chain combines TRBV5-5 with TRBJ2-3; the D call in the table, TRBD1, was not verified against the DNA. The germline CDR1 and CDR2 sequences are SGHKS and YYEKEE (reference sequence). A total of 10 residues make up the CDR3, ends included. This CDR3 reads CASSSSLGAS.

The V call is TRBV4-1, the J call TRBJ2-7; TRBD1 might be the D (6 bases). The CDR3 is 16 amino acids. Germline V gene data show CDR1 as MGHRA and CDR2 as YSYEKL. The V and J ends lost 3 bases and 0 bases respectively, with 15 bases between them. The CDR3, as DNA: TGCGCCAGCAGCCAGAACAGGGATCTACGCTCCTACGAGCAGTACTTC. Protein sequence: CASSQNRDLRSYEQYF.

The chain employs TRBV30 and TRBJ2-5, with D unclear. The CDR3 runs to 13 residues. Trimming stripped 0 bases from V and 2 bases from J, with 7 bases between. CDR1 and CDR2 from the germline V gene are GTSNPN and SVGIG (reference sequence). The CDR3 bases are TGTGCCTGGAGTGTCTGGCGGCAAGAGACCCAGTACTTC. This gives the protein CAWSVWRQETQYF.

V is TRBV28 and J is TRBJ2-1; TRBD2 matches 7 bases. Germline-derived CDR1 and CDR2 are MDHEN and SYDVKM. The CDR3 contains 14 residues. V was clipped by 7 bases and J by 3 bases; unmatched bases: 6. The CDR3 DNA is TGTGCCAGCAAGACGCCGGGGGGCTACAATGAGCAGTTCTTC. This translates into CASKTPGGYNEQFF. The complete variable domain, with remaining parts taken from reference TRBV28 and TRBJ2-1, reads DVKVTQSSRYLVKRTGEKVFLECVQDMDHENMFWYRQDPGLGLRLIYFSYDVKMKEKGDIPEGYSVSREKKERFSLILESASTNQTSMYLCASKTPGGYNEQFFGPGTRLTVL.

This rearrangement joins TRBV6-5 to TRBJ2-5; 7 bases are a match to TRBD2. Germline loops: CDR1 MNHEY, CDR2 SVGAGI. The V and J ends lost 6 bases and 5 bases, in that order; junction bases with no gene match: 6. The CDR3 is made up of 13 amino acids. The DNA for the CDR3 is TGTGCCAGCAGCGGCGGGAGTTGGGAGACCCAGTACTTC. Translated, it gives CASSGGSWETQYF.